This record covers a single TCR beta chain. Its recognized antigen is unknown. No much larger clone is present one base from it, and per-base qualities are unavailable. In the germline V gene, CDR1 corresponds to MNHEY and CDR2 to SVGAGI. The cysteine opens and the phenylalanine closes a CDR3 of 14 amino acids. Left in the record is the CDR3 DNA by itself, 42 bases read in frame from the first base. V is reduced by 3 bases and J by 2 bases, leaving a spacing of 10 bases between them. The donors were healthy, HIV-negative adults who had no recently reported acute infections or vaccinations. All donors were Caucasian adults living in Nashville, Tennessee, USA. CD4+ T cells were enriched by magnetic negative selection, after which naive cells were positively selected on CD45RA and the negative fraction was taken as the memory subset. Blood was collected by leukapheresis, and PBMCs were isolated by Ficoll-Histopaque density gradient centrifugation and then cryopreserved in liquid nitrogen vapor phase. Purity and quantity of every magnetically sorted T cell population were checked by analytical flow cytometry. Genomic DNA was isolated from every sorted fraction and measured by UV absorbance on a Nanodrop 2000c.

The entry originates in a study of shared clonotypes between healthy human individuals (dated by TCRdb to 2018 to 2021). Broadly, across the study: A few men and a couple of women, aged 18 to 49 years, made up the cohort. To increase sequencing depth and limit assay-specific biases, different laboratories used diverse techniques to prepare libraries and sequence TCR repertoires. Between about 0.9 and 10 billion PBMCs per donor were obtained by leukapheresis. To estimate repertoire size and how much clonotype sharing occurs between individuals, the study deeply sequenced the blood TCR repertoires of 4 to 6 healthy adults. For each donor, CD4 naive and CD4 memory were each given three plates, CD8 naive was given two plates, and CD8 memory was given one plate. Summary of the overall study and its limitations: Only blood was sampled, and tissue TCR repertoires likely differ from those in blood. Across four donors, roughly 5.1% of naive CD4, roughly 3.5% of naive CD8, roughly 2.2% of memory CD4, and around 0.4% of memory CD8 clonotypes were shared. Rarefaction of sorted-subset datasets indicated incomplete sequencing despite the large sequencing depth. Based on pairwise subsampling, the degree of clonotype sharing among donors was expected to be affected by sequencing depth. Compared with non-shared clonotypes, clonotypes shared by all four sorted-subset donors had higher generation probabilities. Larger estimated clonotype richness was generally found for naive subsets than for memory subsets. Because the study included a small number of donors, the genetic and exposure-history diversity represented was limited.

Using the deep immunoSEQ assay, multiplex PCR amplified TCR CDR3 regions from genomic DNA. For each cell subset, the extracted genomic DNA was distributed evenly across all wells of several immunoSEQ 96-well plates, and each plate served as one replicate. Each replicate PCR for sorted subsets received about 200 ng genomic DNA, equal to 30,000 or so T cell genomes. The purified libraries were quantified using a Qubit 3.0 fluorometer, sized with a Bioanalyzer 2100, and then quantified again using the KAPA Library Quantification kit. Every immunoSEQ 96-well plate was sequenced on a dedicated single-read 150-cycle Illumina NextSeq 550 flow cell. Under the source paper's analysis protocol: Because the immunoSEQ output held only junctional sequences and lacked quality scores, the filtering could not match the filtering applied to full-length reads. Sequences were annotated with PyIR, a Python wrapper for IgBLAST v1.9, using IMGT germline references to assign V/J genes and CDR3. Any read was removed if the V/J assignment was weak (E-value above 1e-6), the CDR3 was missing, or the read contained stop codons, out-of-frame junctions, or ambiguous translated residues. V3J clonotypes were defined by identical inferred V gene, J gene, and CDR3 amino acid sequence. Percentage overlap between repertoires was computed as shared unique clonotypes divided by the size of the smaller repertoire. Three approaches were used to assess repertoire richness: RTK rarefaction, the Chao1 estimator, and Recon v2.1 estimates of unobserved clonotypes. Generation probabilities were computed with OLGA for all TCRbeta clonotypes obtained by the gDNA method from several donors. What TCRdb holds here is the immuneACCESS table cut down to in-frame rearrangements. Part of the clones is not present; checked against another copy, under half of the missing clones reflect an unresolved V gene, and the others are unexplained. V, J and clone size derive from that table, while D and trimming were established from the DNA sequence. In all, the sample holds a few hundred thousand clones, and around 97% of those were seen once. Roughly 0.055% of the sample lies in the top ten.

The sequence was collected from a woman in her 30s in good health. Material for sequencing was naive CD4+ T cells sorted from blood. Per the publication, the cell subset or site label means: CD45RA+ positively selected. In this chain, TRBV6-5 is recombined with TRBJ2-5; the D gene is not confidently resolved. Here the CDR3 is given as CASSYPAEQETQYF. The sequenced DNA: TGTGCCAGCAGTTATCCTGCAGAACAAGAGACCCAGTACTTC.